These 26 T cell receptor beta chains originate from one sample sequenced in a study of cytomegalovirus exposure and HLA in healthy donors. Assay used: immunoSEQ multiplex PCR; TCRdb lists only in-frame clones, some missing. Found here are 80,000 to 100,000 clones, roughly 87% of them singletons; the top ten hold around 6%. The specimen sequenced was PBMCs. All receptors derive from a man between 18 and 29 years old in good health and CMV-seropositive.

The V gene is TRBV6-1, the J gene TRBJ2-1; 7 bases align to TRBD2. The length of the CDR3 is 14 residues. CDR1 MNHNS and CDR2 SASEGT come from the germline V gene. After removal of 7 bases from V and 8 bases from J, the junction contained 11 bases not matched to a gene. The CDR3 loop is CASIARPGGDEQFF. In nucleotides, the CDR3 is TGTGCCAGCATTGCCCGGCCGGGGGGAGATGAGCAGTTCTTC.

The chain carries TRBV27 and TRBJ2-3; the match to TRBD2 covers 11 bases. J was trimmed by 0 bases and V by 5 bases; bases with no gene match: 4. CDR1 MNHEY and CDR2 SMNVEV come from the germline V gene (reference sequence). The CDR3 totals 16 residues. The CDR3: CASSHIAGGSTDTQYF. CDR3 in DNA: TGTGCCAGCAGTCACATAGCGGGAGGGAGCACAGATACGCAGTATTTT.

The chain employs TRBV28 and TRBJ1-2, with D possibly TRBD1 on 5 matching bases. The CDR3 runs to 14 residues. The ends were cut back, 3 bases at V and 7 bases at J, with 15 bases in the middle. Germline CDR1 MDHEN, CDR2 SYDVKM. The CDR3 spells CASSFTVGPFGYTF. For the CDR3, the DNA is TGTGCCAGCAGTTTTACAGTGGGGCCCTTTGGCTACACCTTC.

This sequence joins TRBV4-2 and TRBJ2-4; the match to TRBD1 covers 7 bases. The V and J ends lost 2 bases and 6 bases, in that order; junction bases with no gene match: 7. From germline, CDR1 is LGHNA and CDR2 YNFKEQ. This CDR3 region has 15 residues. The CDR3: CASSQTTGSANIQYF. The CDR3 coding sequence is TGTGCCAGCAGCCAAACGACAGGGTCGGCAAACATTCAGTACTTC.

The chain is built from TRBV5-1 and TRBJ2-1, with TRBD1 matching 7 bases. Germline CDR1 is SGHRS and CDR2 is YFSETQ. The CDR3 has 13 residues. The J segment lost 7 bases and the V segment lost 4 bases, leaving 5 bases of the junction unmatched. In nucleotides, the CDR3 is TGCGCCAGCAGCAGGGGACAGAGGAATGAGCAGTTCTTC. It encodes CASSRGQRNEQFF.

In its sample, this clone was seen once. This chain uses TRBV4-3 with TRBJ2-5; maybe TRBD1 (5 bases). This CDR3 has 14 residues. Germline CDR1 reads LGHNA; CDR2 reads YSLEER. V was clipped by 0 bases and J by 5 bases, with 10 bases between them. The CDR3: CASSQDPRVETQYF. CDR3 nucleotide sequence: TGCGCCAGCAGCCAAGATCCCAGGGTGGAGACCCAGTACTTC.

This clone was counted a single time. This chain uses TRBV5-1 with TRBJ2-7; a possible D gene is TRBD2 (7 bases). CDR3 length: 16 residues. The V gene lost 0 bases and the J gene lost 4 bases, with 17 bases spanning the gap. Germline loops: CDR1 SGHRS, CDR2 YFSETQ. The CDR3 sequence: CASSLGAGAEPYEQYF. CDR3 DNA: TGCGCCAGCAGCTTGGGGGCGGGGGCGGAACCATACGAGCAGTACTTC. Based on the CDR3 plus reference TRBV5-1 and TRBJ2-7, the full variable domain is KAGVTQTPRYLIKTRGQQVTLSCSPISGHRSVSWYQQTPGQGLQFLFEYFSETQRNKGNFPGRFSGRQFSNSRSEMNVSTLELGDSALYLCASSLGAGAEPYEQYFGPGTRLTVT.

The chain recombines TRBV6-6 with TRBJ1-1; perhaps TRBD1 as D (5 bases). This CDR3 comprises 16 residues. Per germline, CDR1 MNHNY and CDR2 SVGAGI (reference sequence). Trimming removed 7 bases at V and 0 bases at J, with 18 bases between. DNA for the CDR3: TGTGCCAGCAATACCTATCGGGGGATGGTGAACACTGAAGCTTTCTTT. This sequence encodes CASNTYRGMVNTEAFF.

This clone was detected many times. The V and J genes are TRBV18 and TRBJ1-2, with D maybe TRBD1 (5 bases). The germline CDR1 and CDR2 sequences are KGHSH and LQKENI. The CDR3 length is 15 residues. Between the trimmed V and J ends, which lost 0 bases and 0 bases, there was a span of 8 bases. CDR3 DNA: TGTGCCAGCTCACCACCCGCAGGGACTAACTATGGCTACACCTTC. It translates to CASSPPAGTNYGYTF.

This chain joins TRBV7-2 and TRBJ1-3, with a possible D match to TRBD1 (5 bases). Trimming took 5 bases from V and 3 from J, leaving 11 bases between them. The CDR3 has 14 amino acids. Germline V gene data show CDR1 as SGHTA and CDR2 as FQGNSA. For the CDR3, the DNA is TGTGCCAGCAGCGGAATGGGGCTTGGAAACACCATATATTTT. Translated: CASSGMGLGNTIYF.

The chain joins TRBV5-1 to TRBJ2-1; TRBD2 matches 10 bases. Trimming took 3 bases from V and 8 from J; bases not matched to a gene: 5. The CDR3 extends over 14 amino acids. The V gene's germline CDR1 is SGHRS and CDR2 YFSETQ. Here the CDR3 DNA reads TGCGCCAGCAGCTGGGGACTAGCGACAGATGAGCAGTTCTTC. It codes for CASSWGLATDEQFF.

This clone was seen a single time. This rearrangement joins TRBV9 to TRBJ1-5, with 8 bases aligning to TRBD1. The V and J ends lost 3 bases and 0 bases, in that order; junction bases with no gene match: 11. Germline CDR1 and CDR2: SGDLS and YYNGEE. CDR3 length equals 18 residues. The CDR3 region is CASSARTPGQDSNQPQHF. As DNA, the CDR3 is TGTGCCAGCAGCGCAAGAACTCCGGGACAGGATAGCAATCAGCCCCAGCATTTT.

The V call is TRBV29-1, the J call TRBJ2-3, with 8 bases fitting TRBD1. CDR3 length: 12 amino acids. The germline CDR1 and CDR2 sequences are SQVTM and ANQGSEA. V lost 5 bases and J lost 5; bases outside the gene matches: 3. CDR3 in amino acids: CSVSGQGDTQYF. The DNA of the CDR3 is TGCAGCGTTAGCGGACAGGGAGATACGCAGTATTTT.

The chain joins TRBV6-1 to TRBJ2-2; 8 bases align to TRBD1. After removal of 2 bases from V and 8 bases from J, the junction contained 7 bases not matched to a gene. Germline assignment: CDR1 MNHNS and CDR2 SASEGT. The CDR3 sequence is 15 residues long. CDR3 in amino acids: CASSELQGARGELFF. The CDR3 DNA reads as TGTGCCAGCAGTGAATTGCAGGGGGCAAGGGGGGAGCTGTTTTTT.

The chain links TRBV19 to TRBJ2-7, with TRBD1 as a possible D gene (6 bases). Germline loops: CDR1 LNHDA, CDR2 SQIVND (reference sequence). Trimming took off 5 bases at V and 3 bases at J, with 11 bases between the two ends. The CDR3 loop spans 13 amino acids. The CDR3 region is CASSQNRDYEQYF. The CDR3 nucleotides are TGTGCCAGTAGTCAGAACAGGGACTACGAGCAGTACTTC.

The chain has TRBV10-2 and TRBJ2-3; D may be TRBD2 (7 bases). Germline lookup yields CDR1 WSHSY and CDR2 SAAADI. There are 12 residues in the CDR3. The CDR3 nucleotides read TGCGTTGCGGGGGCCAGGGCAGATACGCAGTATTTT. Translated: CVAGARADTQYF.

The chain is built from TRBV27 and TRBJ2-2; 11 bases fit TRBD2. V was clipped by 2 bases and J by 1 base; unmatched bases: 6. The CDR3 is 18 residues long. Germline V gene lookup returns CDR1 MNHEY and CDR2 SMNVEV (reference sequence). Here the CDR3 reads CASSLAKLAGVNTGELFF. The CDR3 DNA sequence: TGTGCCAGCAGTTTAGCAAAACTAGCGGGGGTGAACACCGGGGAGCTGTTTTTT.

V is TRBV4-3 and J is TRBJ1-5; no clear D gene. The CDR3 sequence is 13 residues long. Trimming took off 4 bases at V and 4 bases at J, with 8 bases between the two ends. Per the germline V gene, CDR1 is LGHNA and CDR2 is YSLEER. The CDR3 sequence is CASSRQINQPQHF. CDR3 DNA sequence: TGCGCCAGCAGCCGGCAGATTAATCAGCCCCAGCATTTT.

The table lists this clone with many counts. V is TRBV5-1 and J is TRBJ2-3, with 13 bases that match TRBD2. Unmatched junction bases numbered 2, after V lost 2 bases and J lost 2 bases. Germline V gene sequence: CDR1 SGHRS, CDR2 YFSETQ. The CDR3 consists of 16 residues. The CDR3 coding sequence is TGCGCCAGCAGCTTCGGGACTAGCGGGAACACAGATACGCAGTATTTT. Its protein is CASSFGTSGNTDTQYF.

This clone was observed once. J is TRBJ1-5 and V is TRBV7-2; D possibly corresponds to TRBD1 (6 bases). Germline assignment: CDR1 SGHTA and CDR2 FQGNSA. Trimming cost V 4 bases and J 1 base, with 8 bases left between them. The CDR3 loop spans 14 amino acids. CDR3 residues: CASSWDISNQPQHF. The CDR3 bases are TGTGCCAGCAGCTGGGACATCAGCAATCAGCCCCAGCATTTT.

Only one count was recorded for this clone. This chain connects TRBV28 to TRBJ1-1; 8 nucleotides line up with TRBD1. The ends lost 6 bases at V and 0 bases at J; junction bases unmatched: 6. This CDR3 spans 15 amino acids. The V gene's germline CDR1 is MDHEN and CDR2 SYDVKM. CDR3 bases: TGTGCCAGCAGGCTACAGGGGGGCATGAACACTGAAGCTTTCTTT. Protein sequence: CASRLQGGMNTEAFF.

The gene calls are TRBV6-1 and TRBJ2-3; tentative D call: TRBD2 (6 bases). From germline, CDR1 is MNHNS and CDR2 SASEGT. The CDR3 consists of 16 residues. Trimming stripped 2 bases from V and 10 bases from J, with 22 bases between. The CDR3 region has the DNA TGTGCCAGCAGTGAATCACCCCGCGATGGGGGGTTAGCGCAGTATTTT. Protein product: CASSESPRDGGLAQYF.

The genes are TRBV11-2 and TRBJ1-6, with a possible D match to TRBD1 (6 bases). The CDR3 is made up of 17 amino acids. The V gene's germline CDR1 is SGHAT and CDR2 FQNNGV. V was shortened by 5 bases and J by 6 bases, with 20 bases between the two germline ends. Here the CDR3 reads CASSQRIRTESNSPLHF. In nucleotides, the CDR3 is TGTGCCAGCAGCCAGCGAATCCGGACAGAATCTAATTCACCCCTCCACTTT.

This chain joins TRBV27 and TRBJ2-5; D possibly corresponds to TRBD1 (5 bases). The CDR3 runs 17 residues. With 0 bases removed from V and 5 bases from J, the gap between germline ends came to 19 bases. Looked up from germline, CDR1 is MNHEY and CDR2 is SMNVEV (reference sequence). This CDR3 is CASSLSVLGVTQETQYF. CDR3 coding DNA: TGTGCCAGCAGTTTATCCGTTCTAGGGGTTACGCAGGAGACCCAGTACTTC.

A word on this clone: In the same sample, other DNA sequences code for this CDR3. The V call is TRBV29-1, the J call TRBJ2-7; 9 bases are shared with TRBD1. This CDR3 spans 13 amino acids. V lost 3 bases to trimming and J lost 0 bases; unmatched junction nucleotides: 0. In germline, CDR1 is SQVTM, CDR2 ANQGSEA. CDR3 amino acids: CSVEDRGSYEQYF. CDR3 DNA sequence: TGCAGCGTTGAGGACAGGGGCTCCTACGAGCAGTACTTC.

The chain recombines TRBV25-1 with TRBJ2-1, with D perhaps matching TRBD1 (6 bases). The V end lost 3 bases, the J end lost 4 bases, and 13 bases lay between the germline ends. CDR3 length equals 15 residues. The germline CDR1 and CDR2 sequences are MGHDK and SYGVNS. In DNA form, the CDR3 reads TGTGCCAGCAGTGATGTGAACAGGGTTTACAATGAGCAGTTCTTC. This codes for CASSDVNRVYNEQFF. Full variable domain (outside the CDR3, taken from reference TRBV25-1 and TRBJ2-1): EADIYQTPRYLVIGTGKKITLECSQTMGHDKMYWYQQDPGMELHLIHYSYGVNSTEKGDLSSESTVSRIRTEHFPLTLESARPSHTSQYLCASSDVNRVYNEQFFGPGTRLTVL.